The clone carrying this T cell receptor beta chain was seen once. Antigen unknown. The sample is drawn from a study of T cell responses to AZD1222 COVID-19 vaccine. Overall study results and limits: Only 5 or 6 AZD1222 recipients were seropositive at baseline. Only after the peak T cell response were repertoires sampled. Females outnumbered males among donors, who were mostly white British; clonal diversity was possibly underestimated. Elevations in Spike-specific TCR breadth and depth followed administration of two AZD1222 doses.

Sequenced by immunoSEQ multiplex PCR; TCRdb stores in-frame clones only, minus some. Of 95,000 to 110,000 clones listed, around 91% are singletons. The CDR3 consists of 15 residues. Germline V gene data show CDR1 as SGHRS and CDR2 as YFSETQ. Deletions cut 4 bases from V and 7 bases from J, with 20 bases between. The clonotype comes from an adult in good health. The sequenced sample was peripheral blood, obtained on day 0 of AZD1222 vaccination. V is TRBV5-1 and J is TRBJ1-1, with D maybe TRBD1 (5 bases). CDR3 in DNA: TGCGCCAGCAGCGTAGGCCAGGGAAGGATGTTTGAAGCTTTCTTT. Translation gives CASSVGQGRMFEAFF.